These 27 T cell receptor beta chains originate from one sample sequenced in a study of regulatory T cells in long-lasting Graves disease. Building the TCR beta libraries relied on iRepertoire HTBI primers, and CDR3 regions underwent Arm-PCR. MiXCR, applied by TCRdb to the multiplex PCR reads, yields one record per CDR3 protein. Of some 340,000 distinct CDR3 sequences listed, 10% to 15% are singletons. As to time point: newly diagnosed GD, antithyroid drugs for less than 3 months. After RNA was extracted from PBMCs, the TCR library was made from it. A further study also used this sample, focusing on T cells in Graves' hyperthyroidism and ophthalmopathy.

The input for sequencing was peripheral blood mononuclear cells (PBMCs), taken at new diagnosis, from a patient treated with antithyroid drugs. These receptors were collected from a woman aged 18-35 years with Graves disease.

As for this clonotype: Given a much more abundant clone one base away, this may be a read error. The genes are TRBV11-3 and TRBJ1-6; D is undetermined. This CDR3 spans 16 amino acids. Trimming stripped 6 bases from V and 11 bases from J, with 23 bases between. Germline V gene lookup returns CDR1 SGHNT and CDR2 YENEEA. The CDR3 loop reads CASSEVGGWMYPPLHF. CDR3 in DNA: TGTGCCAGCAGTGAGGTGGGAGGATGGATGTATCCACCCCTCCACTTT.

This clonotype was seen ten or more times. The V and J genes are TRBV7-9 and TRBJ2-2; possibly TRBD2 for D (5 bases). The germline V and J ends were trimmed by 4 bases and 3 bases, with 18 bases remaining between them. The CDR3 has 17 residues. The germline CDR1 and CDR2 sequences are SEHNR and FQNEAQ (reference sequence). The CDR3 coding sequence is TGTGCCAGCAGCTCCCTGTTAGGAATCGGGGACACCGGGGAGCTGTTTTTT. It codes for CASSSLLGIGDTGELFF. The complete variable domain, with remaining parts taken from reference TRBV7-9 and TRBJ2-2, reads DTGVSQNPRHKITKRGQNVTFRCDPISEHNRLYWYRQTLGQGPEFLTYFQNEAQLEKSRLLSDRFSAERPKGSFSTLEIQRTEQGDSAMYLCASSSLLGIGDTGELFFGEGSRLTVL.

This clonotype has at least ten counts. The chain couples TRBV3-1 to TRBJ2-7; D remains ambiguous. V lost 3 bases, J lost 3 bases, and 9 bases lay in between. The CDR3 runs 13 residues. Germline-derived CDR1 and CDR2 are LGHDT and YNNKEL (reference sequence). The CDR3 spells CASSQESVYEQYF. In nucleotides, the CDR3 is TGTGCCAGCAGCCAGGAGAGTGTCTACGAGCAGTACTTC.

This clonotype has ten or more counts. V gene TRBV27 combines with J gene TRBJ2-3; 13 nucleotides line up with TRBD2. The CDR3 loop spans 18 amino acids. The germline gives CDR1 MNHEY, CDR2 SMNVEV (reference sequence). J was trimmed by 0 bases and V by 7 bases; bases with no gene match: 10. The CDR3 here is CASNPGLAGFSSTDTQYF. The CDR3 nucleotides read TGTGCCAGCAACCCGGGACTAGCGGGGTTTTCTAGCACAGATACGCAGTATTTT.

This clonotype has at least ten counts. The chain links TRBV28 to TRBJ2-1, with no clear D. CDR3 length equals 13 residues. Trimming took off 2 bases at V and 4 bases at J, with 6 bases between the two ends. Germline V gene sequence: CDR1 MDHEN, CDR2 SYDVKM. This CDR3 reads CASSLVIYNEQFF. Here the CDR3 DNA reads TGTGCCAGCAGTTTAGTCATTTACAATGAGCAGTTCTTC. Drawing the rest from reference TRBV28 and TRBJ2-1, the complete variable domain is DVKVTQSSRYLVKRTGEKVFLECVQDMDHENMFWYRQDPGLGLRLIYFSYDVKMKEKGDIPEGYSVSREKKERFSLILESASTNQTSMYLCASSLVIYNEQFFGPGTRLTVL.

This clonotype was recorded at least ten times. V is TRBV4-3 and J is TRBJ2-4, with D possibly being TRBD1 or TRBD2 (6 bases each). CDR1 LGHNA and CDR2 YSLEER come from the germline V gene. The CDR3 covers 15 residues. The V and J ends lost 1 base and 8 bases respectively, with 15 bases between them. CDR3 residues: CASSQGRGERHIQYF. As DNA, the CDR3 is TGCGCCAGCAGCCAAGGGAGGGGGGAGAGGCACATTCAGTACTTC.

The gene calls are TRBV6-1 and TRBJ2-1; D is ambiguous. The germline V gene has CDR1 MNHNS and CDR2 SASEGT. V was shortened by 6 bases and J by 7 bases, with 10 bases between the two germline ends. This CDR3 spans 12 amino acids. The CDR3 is CASRNSRNEQFF. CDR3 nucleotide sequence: TGTGCCAGCAGGAATTCCAGGAATGAGCAGTTCTTC.

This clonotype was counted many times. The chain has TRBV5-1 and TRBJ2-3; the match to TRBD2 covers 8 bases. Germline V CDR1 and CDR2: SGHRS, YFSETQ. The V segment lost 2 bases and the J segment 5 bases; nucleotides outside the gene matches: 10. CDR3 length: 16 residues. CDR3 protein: CASSFQVAGSRDTQYF. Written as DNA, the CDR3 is TGCGCCAGCAGCTTTCAAGTAGCGGGATCCAGAGATACGCAGTATTTT.

CDR3: CASSVDPTVYNEQFF. The CDR3 region has the DNA TGTGCCAGCAGCGTAGACCCTACCGTATACAATGAGCAGTTCTTC. The gene calls are TRBV9 and TRBJ2-1, with no clear D. CDR1 is SGDLS and CDR2 is YYNGEE in the germline V gene. This CDR3 is built from 15 residues. The V end lost 0 bases, the J end lost 4 bases, and 11 bases lay between the germline ends.

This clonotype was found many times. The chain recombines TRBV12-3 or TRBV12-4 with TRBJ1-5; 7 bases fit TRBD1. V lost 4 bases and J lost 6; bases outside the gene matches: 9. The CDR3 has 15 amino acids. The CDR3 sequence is CASSYEGAKAQPQHF. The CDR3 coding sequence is TGTGCCAGCAGTTATGAGGGGGCCAAGGCTCAGCCCCAGCATTTT.

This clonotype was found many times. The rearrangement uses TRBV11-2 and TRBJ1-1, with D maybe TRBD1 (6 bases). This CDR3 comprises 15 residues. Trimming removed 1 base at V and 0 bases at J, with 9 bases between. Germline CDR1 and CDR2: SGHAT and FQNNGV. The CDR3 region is CASSLARGMNTEAFF. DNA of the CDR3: TGTGCCAGCAGCTTAGCCAGGGGAATGAACACTGAAGCTTTCTTT.

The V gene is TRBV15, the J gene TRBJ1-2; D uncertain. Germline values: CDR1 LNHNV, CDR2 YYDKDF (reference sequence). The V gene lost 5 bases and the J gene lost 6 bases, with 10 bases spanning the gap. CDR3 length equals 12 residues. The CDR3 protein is CATSPLGDGYTF. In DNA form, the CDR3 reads TGTGCCACCAGCCCCCTTGGAGATGGCTACACCTTC.

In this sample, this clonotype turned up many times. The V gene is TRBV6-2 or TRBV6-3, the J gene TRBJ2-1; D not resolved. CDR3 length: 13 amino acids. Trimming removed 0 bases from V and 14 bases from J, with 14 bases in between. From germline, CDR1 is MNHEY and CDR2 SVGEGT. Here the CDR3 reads CASSYSGQGIKFF. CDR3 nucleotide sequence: TGTGCCAGCAGTTACTCAGGCCAAGGGATTAAGTTCTTC.

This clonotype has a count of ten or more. CDR3 protein: CASSPQAGALRSGANVLTF. The CDR3 DNA reads TGTGCCAGCAGTCCCCAGGCGGGGGCGCTTAGGTCTGGGGCCAACGTCCTGACTTTC. The rearrangement uses TRBV28 and TRBJ2-6; possibly TRBD2 for D (7 bases). This CDR3 comprises 19 residues. Germline CDR1 is MDHEN and CDR2 is SYDVKM. The V and J ends lost 5 bases and 1 base respectively, with 21 bases between them. The full variable domain, its missing parts supplied by reference TRBV28 and TRBJ2-6, is DVKVTQSSRYLVKRTGEKVFLECVQDMDHENMFWYRQDPGLGLRLIYFSYDVKMKEKGDIPEGYSVSREKKERFSLILESASTNQTSMYLCASSPQAGALRSGANVLTFGAGSRLTVL.

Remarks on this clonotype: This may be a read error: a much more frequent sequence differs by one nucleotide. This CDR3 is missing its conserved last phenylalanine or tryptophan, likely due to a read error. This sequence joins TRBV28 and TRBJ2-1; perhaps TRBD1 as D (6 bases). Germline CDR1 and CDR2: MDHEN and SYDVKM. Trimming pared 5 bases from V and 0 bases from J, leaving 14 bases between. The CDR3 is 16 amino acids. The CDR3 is CASSGDNTSSYNEQFL. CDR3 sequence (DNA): TGTGCCAGCAGTGGGGACAACACAAGCTCCTACAATGAGCAGTTCCTC.

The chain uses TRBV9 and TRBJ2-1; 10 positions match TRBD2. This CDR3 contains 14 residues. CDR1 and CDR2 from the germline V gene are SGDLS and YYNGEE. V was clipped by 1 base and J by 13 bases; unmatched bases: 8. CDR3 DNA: TGTGCCAGCAGCGTAAAAGGGACTAGCGATACTCAGTTCTTC. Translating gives CASSVKGTSDTQFF.

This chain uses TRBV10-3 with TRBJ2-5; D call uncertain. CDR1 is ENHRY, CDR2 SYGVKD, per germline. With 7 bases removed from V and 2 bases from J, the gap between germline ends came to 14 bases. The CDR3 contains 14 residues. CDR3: CAITPNGQQETQYF. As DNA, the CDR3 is TGTGCCATCACGCCCAATGGGCAGCAAGAGACCCAGTACTTC.

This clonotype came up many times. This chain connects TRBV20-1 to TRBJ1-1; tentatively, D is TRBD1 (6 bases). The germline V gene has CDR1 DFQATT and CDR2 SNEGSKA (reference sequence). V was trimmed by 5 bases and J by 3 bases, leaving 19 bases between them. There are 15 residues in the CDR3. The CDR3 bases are TGCAGTGCTCGACGACAGGCCGGGGGGGACACTGAAGCTTTCTTT. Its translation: CSARRQAGGDTEAFF.

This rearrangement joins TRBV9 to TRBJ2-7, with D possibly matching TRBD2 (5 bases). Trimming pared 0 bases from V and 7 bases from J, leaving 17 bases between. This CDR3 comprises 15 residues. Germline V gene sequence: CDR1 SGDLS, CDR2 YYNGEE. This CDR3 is CASSVGPPDFREQYF. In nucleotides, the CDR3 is TGTGCCAGCAGCGTAGGCCCCCCGGACTTCCGTGAGCAGTACTTC. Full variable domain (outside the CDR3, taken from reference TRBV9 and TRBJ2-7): DSGVTQTPKHLITATGQRVTLRCSPRSGDLSVYWYQQSLDQGLQFLIQYYNGEERAKGNILERFSAQQFPDLHSELNLSSLELGDSALYFCASSVGPPDFREQYFGPGTRLTVT.

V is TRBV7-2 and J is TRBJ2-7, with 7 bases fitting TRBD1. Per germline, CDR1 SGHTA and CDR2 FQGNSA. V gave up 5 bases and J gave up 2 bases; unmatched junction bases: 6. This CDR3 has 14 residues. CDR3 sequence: CASSPGGLTYEQYF. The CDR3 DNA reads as TGTGCCAGCAGCCCAGGGGGTTTGACCTACGAGCAGTACTTC. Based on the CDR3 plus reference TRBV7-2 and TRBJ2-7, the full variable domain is GAGVSQSPSNKVTEKGKDVELRCDPISGHTALYWYRQSLGQGLEFLIYFQGNSAPDKSGLPSDRFSAERTGGSVSTLTIQRTQQEDSAVYLCASSPGGLTYEQYFGPGTRLTVT.

For the CDR3, the DNA is TGTGCCACCAGCACAAGAGCGGGGGGGCCTGGGAATGAGCAGTTCTTC. It is translated as CATSTRAGGPGNEQFF. The chain carries TRBV15 and TRBJ2-1; 10 bases agree with TRBD2. The CDR3 sequence is 16 residues long. J was trimmed by 7 bases and V by 4 bases; bases with no gene match: 10. CDR1 is LNHNV, CDR2 YYDKDF, per germline (reference sequence).

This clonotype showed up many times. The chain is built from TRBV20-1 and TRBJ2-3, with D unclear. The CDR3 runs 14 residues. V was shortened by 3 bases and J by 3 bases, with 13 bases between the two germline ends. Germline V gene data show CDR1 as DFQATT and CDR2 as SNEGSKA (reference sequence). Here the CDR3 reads CSASFIANTDTQYF. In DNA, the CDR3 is TGCAGTGCTAGTTTCATCGCAAATACAGATACGCAGTATTTT.

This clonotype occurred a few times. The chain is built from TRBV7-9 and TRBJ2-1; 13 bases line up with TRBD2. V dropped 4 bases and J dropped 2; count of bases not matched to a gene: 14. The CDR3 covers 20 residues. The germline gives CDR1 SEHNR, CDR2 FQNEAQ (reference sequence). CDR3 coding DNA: TGTGCCAGCAGCTCAAACCGTTATGGACTAGCGGGAGAGGCCTACAATGAGCAGTTCTTC. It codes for CASSSNRYGLAGEAYNEQFF.

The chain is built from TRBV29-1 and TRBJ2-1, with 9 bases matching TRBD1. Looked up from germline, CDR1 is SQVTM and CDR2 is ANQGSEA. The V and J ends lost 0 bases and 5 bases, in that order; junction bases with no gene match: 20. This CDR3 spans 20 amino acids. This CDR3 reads CSVEERTGALPRLYDNEQFF. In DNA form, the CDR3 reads TGCAGCGTTGAAGAGCGGACAGGGGCCCTTCCTCGGCTATATGACAATGAGCAGTTCTTC.

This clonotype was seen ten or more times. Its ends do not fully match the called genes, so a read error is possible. Here the CDR3 reads CASSPGTRFFSF. The CDR3 nucleotides read TGTGCCAGCAGCCCCGGGACGCGTTTCTTCTCCTTC. The chain links TRBV6-2 or TRBV6-3 to TRBJ2-5; D assignment may be TRBD1 or TRBD2 (5 bases each). The CDR3 extends over 12 amino acids. The V gene's germline CDR1 is MNHEY and CDR2 SVGEGT.

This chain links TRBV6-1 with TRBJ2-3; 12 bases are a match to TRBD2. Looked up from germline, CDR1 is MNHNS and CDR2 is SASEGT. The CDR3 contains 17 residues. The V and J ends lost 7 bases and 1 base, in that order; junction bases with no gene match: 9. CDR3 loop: CASTWGLAGRGTDTQYF. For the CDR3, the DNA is TGTGCCAGCACTTGGGGACTAGCGGGTAGGGGCACAGATACGCAGTATTTT.

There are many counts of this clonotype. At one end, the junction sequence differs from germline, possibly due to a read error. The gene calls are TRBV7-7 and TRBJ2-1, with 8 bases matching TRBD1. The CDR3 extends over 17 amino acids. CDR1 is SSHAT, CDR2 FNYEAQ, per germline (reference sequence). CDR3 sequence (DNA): TGTGCTAGCAGCTTGGGGACAGGACAATCCCCCTACAATGAGCAGTTCTTC. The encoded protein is CASSLGTGQSPYNEQFF.